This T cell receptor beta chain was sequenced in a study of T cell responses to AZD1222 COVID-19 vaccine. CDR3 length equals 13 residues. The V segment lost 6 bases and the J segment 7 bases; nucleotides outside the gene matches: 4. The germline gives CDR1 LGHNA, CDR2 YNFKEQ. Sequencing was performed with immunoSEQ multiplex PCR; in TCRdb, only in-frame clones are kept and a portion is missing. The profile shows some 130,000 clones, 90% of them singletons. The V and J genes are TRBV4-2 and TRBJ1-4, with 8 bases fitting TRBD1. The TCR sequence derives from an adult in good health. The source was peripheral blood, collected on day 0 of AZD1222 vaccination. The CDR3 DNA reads TGTGCCAGCAGAGGACAGGGTCGTGAAAAACTGTTTTTT. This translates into CASRGQGREKLFF.